This T cell receptor (beta chain) derives from a study of human T cells and chemical hapten exposure. On the study more broadly: Patch tests delivered 0.01% DPC to the upper back and were evaluated at 6 days. Diagnoses of alopecia areata, totalis or universalis occurred in mostly female patients. General study findings and limits: The donor cohort had alopecia, so its immune response may not match that of healthy people.

V was pared by 4 bases and J by 7 bases, with 16 bases between. Germline V lookup: CDR1 KGHDR, CDR2 SFDVKD. The CDR3 consists of 15 residues. Time point: patch test 1, 2 weeks after DPC sensitization. Treatment reported: therapeutic diphenylcyclopropenone sensitization with weekly scalp DPC. This clonotype occurred a few times. Its antigen is unidentified. Within the library, unique molecular identifiers were attached to each individual cDNA molecule. TCRdb itself ran the RACE reads through MiXCR, one entry per CDR3 protein. The sample records 70,000 to 80,000 distinct CDR3 sequences, about 32% being singletons.

This receptor was obtained from a man in his forties or fifties with alopecia areata. Some clones in this sample may be carry-over from other donors' samples. The chain combines TRBV24-1 with TRBJ2-1; tentatively, D is TRBD1 or TRBD2 (7 bases each). The sequenced sample was whole blood, obtained in connection with sensitization to the hapten diphenylcyclopropenone (DPC). CDR3 residues: CATSDPRQGGNEQFF. DNA of the CDR3: TGTGCCACCAGTGACCCCCGGCAGGGGGGGAATGAGCAGTTCTTC.